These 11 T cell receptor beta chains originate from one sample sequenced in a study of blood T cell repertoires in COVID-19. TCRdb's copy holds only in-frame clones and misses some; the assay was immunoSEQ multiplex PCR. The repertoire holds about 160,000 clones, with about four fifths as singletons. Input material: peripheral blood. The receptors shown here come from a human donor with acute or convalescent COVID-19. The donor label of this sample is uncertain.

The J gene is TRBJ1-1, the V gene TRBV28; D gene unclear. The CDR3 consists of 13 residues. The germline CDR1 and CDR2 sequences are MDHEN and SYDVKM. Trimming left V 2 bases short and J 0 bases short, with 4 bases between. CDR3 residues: CASSLNMNTEAFF. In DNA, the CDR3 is TGTGCCAGCAGTTTAAATATGAACACTGAAGCTTTCTTT.

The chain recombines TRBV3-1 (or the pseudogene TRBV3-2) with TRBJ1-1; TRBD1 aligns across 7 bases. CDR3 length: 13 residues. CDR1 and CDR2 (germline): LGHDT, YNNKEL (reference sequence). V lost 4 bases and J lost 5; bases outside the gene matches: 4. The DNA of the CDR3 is TGTGCCAGCAGCCCCGTACAGGGGACTGAAGCTTTCTTT. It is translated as CASSPVQGTEAFF.

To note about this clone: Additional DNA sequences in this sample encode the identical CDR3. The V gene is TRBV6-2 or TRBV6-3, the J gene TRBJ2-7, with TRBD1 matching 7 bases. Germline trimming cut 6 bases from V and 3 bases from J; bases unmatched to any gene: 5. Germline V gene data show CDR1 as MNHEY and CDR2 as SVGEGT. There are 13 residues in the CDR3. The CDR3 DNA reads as TGTGCCAGCAGCCGGGACAGCCTCTACGAGCAGTACTTC. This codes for CASSRDSLYEQYF.

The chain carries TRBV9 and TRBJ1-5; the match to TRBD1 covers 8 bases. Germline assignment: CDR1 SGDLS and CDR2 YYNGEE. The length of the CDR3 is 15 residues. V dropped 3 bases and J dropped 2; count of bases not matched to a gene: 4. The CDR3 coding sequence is TGTGCCAGCAGCGCCCCAGGGGGCGGCAATCAGCCCCAGCATTTT. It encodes CASSAPGGGNQPQHF.

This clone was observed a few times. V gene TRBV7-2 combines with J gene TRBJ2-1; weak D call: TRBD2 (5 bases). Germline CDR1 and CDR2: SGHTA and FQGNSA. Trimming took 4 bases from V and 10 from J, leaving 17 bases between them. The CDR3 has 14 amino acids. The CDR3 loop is CASSSLRGLGEQFF. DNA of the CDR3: TGTGCCAGCAGCTCCCTGCGCGGGTTAGGGGAGCAGTTCTTC.

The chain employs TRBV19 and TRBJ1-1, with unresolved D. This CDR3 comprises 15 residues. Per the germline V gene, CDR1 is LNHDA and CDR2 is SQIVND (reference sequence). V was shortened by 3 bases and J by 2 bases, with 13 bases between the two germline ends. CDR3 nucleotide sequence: TGTGCCAGTAGTATCTCCCCGACGGGTAACACTGAAGCTTTCTTT. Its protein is CASSISPTGNTEAFF.

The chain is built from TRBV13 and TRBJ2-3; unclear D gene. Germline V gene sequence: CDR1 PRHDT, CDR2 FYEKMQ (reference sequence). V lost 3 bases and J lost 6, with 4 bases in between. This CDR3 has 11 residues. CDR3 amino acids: CASSFYDTQYF. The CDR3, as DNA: TGTGCCAGCAGCTTCTACGATACGCAGTATTTT.

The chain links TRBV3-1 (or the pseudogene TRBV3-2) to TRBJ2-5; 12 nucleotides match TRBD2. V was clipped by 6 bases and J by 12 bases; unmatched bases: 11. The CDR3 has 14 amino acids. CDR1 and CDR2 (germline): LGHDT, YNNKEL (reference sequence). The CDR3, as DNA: TGTGCCAGCAGGGCGACTAGCGGGGGCCCCGTCGAGTACTTC. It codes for CASRATSGGPVEYF.

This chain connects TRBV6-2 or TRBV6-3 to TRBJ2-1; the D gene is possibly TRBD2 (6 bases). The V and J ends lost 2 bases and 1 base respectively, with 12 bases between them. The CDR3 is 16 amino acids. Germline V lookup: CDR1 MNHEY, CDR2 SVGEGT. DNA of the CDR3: TGTGCCAGCAGTTACACACCGGGGGTTTCCTACAATGAGCAGTTCTTC. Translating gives CASSYTPGVSYNEQFF.

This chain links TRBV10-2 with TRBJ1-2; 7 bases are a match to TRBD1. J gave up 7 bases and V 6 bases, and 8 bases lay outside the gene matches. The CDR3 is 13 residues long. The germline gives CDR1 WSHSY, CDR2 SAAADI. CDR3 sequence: CASRETGMSGYTF. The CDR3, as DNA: TGCGCCAGCAGAGAGACAGGGATGAGTGGCTACACCTTC.

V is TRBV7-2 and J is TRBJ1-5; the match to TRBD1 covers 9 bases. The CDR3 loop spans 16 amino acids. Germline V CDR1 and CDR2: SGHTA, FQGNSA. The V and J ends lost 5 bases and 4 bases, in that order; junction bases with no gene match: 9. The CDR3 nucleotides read TGTGCCAGCAGCCAGGGACAGGGCCTAACAAATCAGCCCCAGCATTTT. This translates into CASSQGQGLTNQPQHF.